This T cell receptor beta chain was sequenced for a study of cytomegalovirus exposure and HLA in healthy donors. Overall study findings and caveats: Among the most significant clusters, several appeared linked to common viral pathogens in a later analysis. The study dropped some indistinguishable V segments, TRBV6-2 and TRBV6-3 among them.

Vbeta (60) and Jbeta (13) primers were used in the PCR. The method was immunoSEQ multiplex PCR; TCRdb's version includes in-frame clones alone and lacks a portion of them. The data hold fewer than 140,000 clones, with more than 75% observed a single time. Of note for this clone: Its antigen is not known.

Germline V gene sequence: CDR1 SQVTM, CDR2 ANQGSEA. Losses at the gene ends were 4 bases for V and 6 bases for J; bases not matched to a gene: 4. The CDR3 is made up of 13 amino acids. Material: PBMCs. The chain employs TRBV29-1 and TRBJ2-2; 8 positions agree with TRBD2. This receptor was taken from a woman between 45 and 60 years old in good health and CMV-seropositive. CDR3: CSVGTSYAGELFF. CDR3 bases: TGCAGCGTTGGGACTAGCTACGCCGGGGAGCTGTTTTTT.